This T cell receptor beta chain emerged from a study of blood T cell repertoires in COVID-19. Across the study: COVID-19 samples from acute and convalescent phases originated in the United States, Italy and Spain. Sample material is recorded as cDNA or gDNA derived from T cells, B-cell-depleted T cells, or PBMCs.

In the original workflow: Amplifying reference gene primers gave estimates of nucleated cell counts. Measured with immunoSEQ multiplex PCR; TCRdb has only the in-frame clones, and not every one. That table furnishes V, J and clone size, whereas the DNA furnished D and trimming. The sample shows roughly 260,000 clones, more than 80% of them seen only once. Looked up from germline, CDR1 is SGHTS and CDR2 is YDEGEE. Trimming cost V 1 base and J 7 bases, with 15 bases left between them. The CDR3 is made up of 15 amino acids. The clonotype was recovered from a woman between 35 and 50 years old with acute or convalescent COVID-19. Sequenced material: peripheral blood. The chain carries TRBV5-8 and TRBJ1-5; D is possibly TRBD1 (5 bases). The CDR3 DNA reads as TGTGCCAGCAGCTTGTGGCAGGGTGGGGGGCAGCCCCAGCATTTT. Amino acid sequence: CASSLWQGGGQPQHF.